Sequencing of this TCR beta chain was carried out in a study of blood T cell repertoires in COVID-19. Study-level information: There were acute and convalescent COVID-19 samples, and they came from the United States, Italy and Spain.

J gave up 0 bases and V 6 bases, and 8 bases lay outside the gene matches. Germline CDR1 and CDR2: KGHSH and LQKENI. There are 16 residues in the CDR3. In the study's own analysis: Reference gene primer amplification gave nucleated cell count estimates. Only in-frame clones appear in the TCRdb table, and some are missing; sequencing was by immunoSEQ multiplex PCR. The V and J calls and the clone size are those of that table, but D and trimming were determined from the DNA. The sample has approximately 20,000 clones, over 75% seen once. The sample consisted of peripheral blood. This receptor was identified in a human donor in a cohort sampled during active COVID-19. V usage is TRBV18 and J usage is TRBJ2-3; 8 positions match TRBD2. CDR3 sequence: CASSLLAATSTDTQYF. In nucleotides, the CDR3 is TGTGCCAGCTCCCTACTAGCGGCAACTAGCACAGATACGCAGTATTTT.